This T cell receptor (beta chain) comes out of a study of cytomegalovirus exposure and HLA in healthy donors. The CDR3 contains 14 residues. Germline V gene data show CDR1 as MNHEY and CDR2 as SMNVEV (reference sequence). The V gene end was trimmed by 6 bases and the J gene end by 5 bases; junction bases not matched to a gene: 8. Comment on this clone: Its antigen is currently unknown.

Study results and caveats: TCR beta chain V- and J-gene trimming was linked, in a later analysis, to a missense variant in DCLRE1C.

It was with 60 Vbeta and 13 Jbeta primers that the PCR ran. Data came from immunoSEQ multiplex PCR; TCRdb stores just in-frame clones and leaves some out. This table holds around 100,000 clones, around three quarters found once. The V gene is TRBV27, the J gene TRBJ2-7; 9 bases match TRBD1. The receptor's source is a woman between 18 and 29 years old in good health and CMV-seropositive. The source material was PBMCs. This chain's CDR3 is CASRSGTGRNEQYF. The CDR3 coding sequence is TGTGCCAGCAGGTCCGGGACAGGGAGGAACGAGCAGTACTTC.